Listed here are 26 T cell receptor beta chains from one sample, sequenced in a study of cytomegalovirus exposure and HLA in healthy donors. Amplification used 60 Vbeta primers and 13 Jbeta primers. Profiling relied on immunoSEQ multiplex PCR, and the TCRdb table lists in-frame clones only, not all of them. The sample shows 150,000 to 200,000 clones, 70% to 80% of them seen only once. The sequenced sample consisted of PBMCs. These receptors originate from a woman aged 45-59 years in good health and CMV-seronegative.

The chain carries TRBV19 and TRBJ2-1; TRBD2 aligns across 8 bases. This CDR3 contains 15 residues. Germline loops: CDR1 LNHDA, CDR2 SQIVND (reference sequence). Unmatched junction bases numbered 5, after V lost 7 bases and J lost 0 bases. CDR3 amino acids: CASIGGGSSYNEQFF. The CDR3 coding sequence is TGTGCCAGTATCGGGGGGGGAAGCTCCTACAATGAGCAGTTCTTC.

This chain connects TRBV18 to TRBJ1-1, with D possibly matching TRBD1 (5 bases). The CDR3 is made up of 14 amino acids. Germline-derived CDR1 and CDR2 are KGHSH and LQKENI. Trimming took off 2 bases at V and 6 bases at J, with 13 bases between the two ends. In nucleotides, the CDR3 is TGTGCCAGCTCACCAGTGCAGGGTAGGTCTGAAGCTTTCTTT. It is translated as CASSPVQGRSEAFF. The variable domain in full, completed from reference TRBV18 and TRBJ1-1, reads NAGVMQNPRHLVRRRGQEARLRCSPMKGHSHVYWYRQLPEEGLKFMVYLQKENIIDESGMPKERFSAEFPKEGPSILRIQQVVRGDSAAYFCASSPVQGRSEAFFGQGTRLTVV.

The rearrangement uses TRBV7-9 and TRBJ2-1, with TRBD1 matching 10 bases. CDR3 length: 14 residues. The ends lost 5 bases at V and 8 bases at J; junction bases unmatched: 6. Germline V gene lookup returns CDR1 SEHNR and CDR2 FQNEAQ (reference sequence). The CDR3 nucleotides read TGTGCCAGCAGCCCCGGACAGGGGGGACATGAGCAGTTCTTC. This codes for CASSPGQGGHEQFF.

The gene calls are TRBV5-1 and TRBJ2-7; 11 bases agree with TRBD2. The germline V gene has CDR1 SGHRS and CDR2 YFSETQ. The junction had 3 bases not matched to a gene; V was cut back by 2 bases and J by 5 bases. This CDR3 contains 14 residues. The CDR3 sequence is CASSLTSGSNEQYF. For the CDR3, the DNA is TGCGCCAGCAGCTTAACTAGCGGGAGTAACGAGCAGTACTTC.

The chain joins TRBV19 to TRBJ1-2, with a tentative D call TRBD1 (5 bases). Trimming removed 10 bases at V and 6 bases at J, with 18 bases between. Germline V gives CDR1 LNHDA, CDR2 SQIVND (reference sequence). The length of the CDR3 is 13 residues. This CDR3 reads CATTEWGVDGYTF. The CDR3 region has the DNA TGTGCCACTACCGAATGGGGGGTTGATGGCTACACCTTC.

In regard to this clone: Compared with germline, one end of the junction differs, possibly owing to a read error. This rearrangement joins TRBV7-7 to TRBJ2-1; D might be TRBD2 (6 bases). This CDR3 has 15 residues. Germline V gene sequence: CDR1 SSHAT, CDR2 FNYEAQ (reference sequence). The CDR3 sequence: CASSLGSGRTNEQFF. In nucleotides, the CDR3 is TGTGCTAGCAGCTTAGGTAGCGGAAGGACGAATGAGCAGTTCTTC. Based on the CDR3 plus reference TRBV7-7 and TRBJ2-1, the full variable domain is GAGVSQSPRYKVTKRGQDVTLRCDPISSHATLYWYQQALGQGPEFLTYFNYEAQPDKSGLPSDRFSAERPEGSISTLTIQRTEQRDSAMYRCASSLGSGRTNEQFFGPGTRLTVL.

As DNA, the CDR3 is TGTGCCAGCAGCAACAGGGCTTTGAACACTGAAGCTTTCTTT. It codes for CASSNRALNTEAFF. This chain connects TRBV6-5 to TRBJ1-1; D perhaps matches TRBD1 (6 bases). V was trimmed by 6 bases and J by 0 bases, leaving 11 bases between them. The CDR3 has 14 residues. CDR1 is MNHEY, CDR2 SVGAGI, per germline.

This clone was seen just once. The chain recombines TRBV2 with TRBJ1-5; 10 nucleotides agree with TRBD1. V lost 6 bases and J lost 2; bases outside the gene matches: 7. The CDR3 has 16 amino acids. Per the germline V gene, CDR1 is SNHLY and CDR2 is FYNNEI. CDR3 residues: CASRAGQGERNQPQHF. CDR3 in DNA: TGTGCCAGCAGGGCAGGACAGGGGGAGCGCAATCAGCCCCAGCATTTT.

Comments on this clone: The junction does not match germline at one end; this may be a read error. This rearrangement joins TRBV7-7 to TRBJ2-5; possible D gene TRBD2, 7 bases. The CDR3 consists of 14 residues. The germline CDR1 and CDR2 sequences are SSHAT and FNYEAQ (reference sequence). In DNA form, the CDR3 reads TGTGCTAGCAGCTTCGCGGGGGCGGGAGAGACCCAGTACTTC. Encoded protein: CASSFAGAGETQYF.

This rearrangement joins TRBV28 to TRBJ1-3; tentative D call: TRBD1 (6 bases). The CDR3 is made up of 20 amino acids. Germline-derived CDR1 and CDR2 are MDHEN and SYDVKM. Trimming removed 1 base at V and 3 bases at J, with 25 bases between. This CDR3 reads CASSLSVVRAGATFGNTIYF. In DNA, the CDR3 is TGTGCCAGCAGTTTATCGGTAGTTCGGGCAGGGGCCACTTTTGGAAACACCATATATTTT.

This chain connects TRBV10-1 to TRBJ1-3; possible D gene TRBD1, 5 bases. The ends were cut back, 7 bases at V and 2 bases at J, with 18 bases in the middle. This CDR3 spans 16 amino acids. CDR1 is WNHNN, CDR2 SYGVQD, per germline (reference sequence). The CDR3 region has the DNA TGCGCCAGCAAGGTGGGGCAGGGATCAACTGGAAACACCATATATTTT. Translated, it gives CASKVGQGSTGNTIYF.

This sequence joins TRBV7-2 and TRBJ2-5, with 10 bases that match TRBD1. CDR1 is SGHTA, CDR2 FQGNSA, per germline. V lost 7 bases and J lost 5; bases outside the gene matches: 4. The CDR3 contains 13 residues. CDR3 coding DNA: TGTGCCAGCACCCGGGACAGGGGTGAGACCCAGTACTTC. Amino acid sequence: CASTRDRGETQYF.

This clone was recorded a few times. The chain employs TRBV2 and TRBJ2-7; 8 bases line up with TRBD2. Germline V gene sequence: CDR1 SNHLY, CDR2 FYNNEI. The CDR3 sequence is 16 residues long. V lost 8 bases to trimming and J lost 3 bases; unmatched junction nucleotides: 15. CDR3 sequence reads: CASVPRPGGDHYEQYF. The CDR3 DNA follows: TGTGCCAGCGTCCCCCGTCCGGGGGGGGACCACTACGAGCAGTACTTC.

This clone came up a few times. This chain links TRBV27 with TRBJ2-7, with D possibly matching TRBD2 (5 bases). Germline CDR1 and CDR2: MNHEY and SMNVEV (reference sequence). The CDR3 loop spans 11 amino acids. The V gene lost 6 bases and the J gene lost 6 bases, with 9 bases spanning the gap. CDR3 in amino acids: CASRQRGEQYF. In nucleotides, the CDR3 is TGTGCCAGCAGACAACGGGGCGAGCAGTACTTC.

As to this clone: The junction does not match germline at one end; this may be a read error. This rearrangement joins TRBV7-9 to TRBJ2-7, with D unclear. The CDR3 spans 14 residues. CDR1 is SEHNR, CDR2 FQNEAQ, per germline (reference sequence). CDR3 nucleotide sequence: TGTGCCAGCAGCTTAGGGGCAGGCTCCTACGTGCAGTACTTC. It is translated as CASSLGAGSYVQYF.

The chain couples TRBV14 to TRBJ1-1, with D unclear. The CDR3 is 16 residues long. CDR1 and CDR2 (germline): SGHDN, FVKESK. Trimming shortened V by 0 bases and J by 1 base, and 12 bases separated the two germline ends. In nucleotides, the CDR3 is TGTGCCAGCAGCCAAGAGAATATTTGGAGGAACACTGAAGCTTTCTTT. This gives the protein CASSQENIWRNTEAFF.

J is TRBJ2-3 and V is TRBV6-4, with TRBD1 matching 9 bases. The CDR3 extends over 15 amino acids. With V trimmed by 10 bases and J by 4 bases, 12 bases remained unmatched. Per the germline V gene, CDR1 is MRHNA and CDR2 is SNTAGT. CDR3 sequence reads: CATMGGQGSSDTQYF. The CDR3 nucleotides are TGTGCCACAATGGGTGGACAGGGGAGCTCAGATACGCAGTATTTT.

J is TRBJ2-7 and V is TRBV5-4, with 12 bases matching TRBD2. The CDR3 runs 16 residues. V trimming: 3 bases; J trimming: 3 bases; junction bases outside the gene matches: 7. Germline V gene sequence: CDR1 SGHNT, CDR2 YYREEE (reference sequence). The chain's CDR3 is CASSSPLAGGGYEQYF. The CDR3 nucleotides are TGTGCCAGCAGCTCCCCCCTAGCGGGGGGGGGCTACGAGCAGTACTTC.

The V gene is TRBV10-3, the J gene TRBJ2-1; 12 bases match TRBD1. CDR1 is ENHRY, CDR2 SYGVKD, per germline. V lost 8 bases, J lost 8 bases, and 7 bases stayed unmatched. The CDR3 has 14 amino acids. The CDR3 DNA reads TGTGCCATCCGCGGGACAGGGGGCGTGGATGAGCAGTTCTTC. It translates to CAIRGTGGVDEQFF.

This chain links TRBV18 with TRBJ1-5, with D uncertain. The CDR3 is made up of 13 amino acids. CDR1 and CDR2 (germline): KGHSH, LQKENI. V lost 8 bases, J lost 4 bases, and 12 bases lay in between. CDR3: CASTEDQNQPQHF. In DNA form, the CDR3 reads TGTGCCAGCACTGAGGATCAGAATCAGCCCCAGCATTTT.

The J gene is TRBJ2-1, the V gene TRBV7-2; 8 nucleotides line up with TRBD1. CDR1 and CDR2 from the germline V gene are SGHTA and FQGNSA. V dropped 4 bases and J dropped 4; count of bases not matched to a gene: 3. The CDR3 has 14 amino acids. The CDR3 coding sequence is TGTGCCAGCAGCTCGGACAGGGCGTACAATGAGCAGTTCTTC. Residues: CASSSDRAYNEQFF.

The rearrangement joins TRBV5-4 to TRBJ2-6; the match to TRBD1 covers 7 bases. Germline lookup yields CDR1 SGHNT and CDR2 YYREEE (reference sequence). V gave up 4 bases and J gave up 0 bases; unmatched junction bases: 7. This CDR3 comprises 17 residues. The DNA for the CDR3 is TGTGCCAGCAGCGCAGGACAGGTATTCTCTGGGGCCAACGTCCTGACTTTC. Translated: CASSAGQVFSGANVLTF.

The chain links TRBV7-6 to TRBJ1-5; D is perhaps TRBD1 (5 bases). Trimming cost V 5 bases and J 6 bases, with 17 bases left between them. There are 15 residues in the CDR3. CDR1 and CDR2 (germline): SGHVS, FNYEAQ. This CDR3 reads CASSPLMGGVQPQHF. CDR3 nucleotide sequence: TGTGCCAGCAGCCCCCTAATGGGGGGAGTTCAGCCCCAGCATTTT.

The gene calls are TRBV28 and TRBJ2-7; 7 bases map to TRBD1. Germline assignment: CDR1 MDHEN and CDR2 SYDVKM. With 1 base clipped from V and 3 bases from J, the junction kept 0 bases outside the gene matches. This CDR3 contains 13 residues. In nucleotides, the CDR3 is TGTGCCAGCAGTTTATCAGGGGGCTACGAGCAGTACTTC. This codes for CASSLSGGYEQYF.

The chain combines TRBV5-1 with TRBJ1-2; unclear D gene. Germline loops: CDR1 SGHRS, CDR2 YFSETQ. The CDR3 is made up of 13 amino acids. V was pared by 3 bases and J by 5 bases, with 11 bases between. The CDR3 region is CASSSRGLYGYTF. The DNA of the CDR3 is TGCGCCAGCAGCTCCCGAGGTCTTTATGGCTACACCTTC.

The chain recombines TRBV21-1 with TRBJ2-1; TRBD2, the table's D call, was not compared with the DNA. TRBV21-1 is given as a pseudogene. This CDR3 contains 16 residues. The CDR3 DNA is TGTGCCAGCAGCAACACTGCCGGGAGGGCCGGTTATGAGCAGTTCTTC. It is translated as CASSNTAGRAGYEQFF.